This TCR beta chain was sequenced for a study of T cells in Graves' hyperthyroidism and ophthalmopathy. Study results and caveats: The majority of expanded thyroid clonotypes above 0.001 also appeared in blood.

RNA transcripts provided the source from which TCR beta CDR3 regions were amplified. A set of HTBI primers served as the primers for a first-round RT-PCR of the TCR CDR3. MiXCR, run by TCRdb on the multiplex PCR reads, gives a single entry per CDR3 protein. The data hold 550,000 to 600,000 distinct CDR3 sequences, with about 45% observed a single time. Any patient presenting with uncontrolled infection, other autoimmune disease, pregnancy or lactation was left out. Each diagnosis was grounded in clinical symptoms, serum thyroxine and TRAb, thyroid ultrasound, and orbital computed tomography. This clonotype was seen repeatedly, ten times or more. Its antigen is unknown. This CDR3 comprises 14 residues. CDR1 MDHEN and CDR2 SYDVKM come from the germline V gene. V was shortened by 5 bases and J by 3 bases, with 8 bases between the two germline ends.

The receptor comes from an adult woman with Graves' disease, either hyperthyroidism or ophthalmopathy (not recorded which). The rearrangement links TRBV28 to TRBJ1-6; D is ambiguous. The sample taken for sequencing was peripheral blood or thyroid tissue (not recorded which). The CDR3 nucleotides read TGTGCCAGCAGTGTCGTTGGCTATAATTCACCCCTCCACTTT. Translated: CASSVVGYNSPLHF.